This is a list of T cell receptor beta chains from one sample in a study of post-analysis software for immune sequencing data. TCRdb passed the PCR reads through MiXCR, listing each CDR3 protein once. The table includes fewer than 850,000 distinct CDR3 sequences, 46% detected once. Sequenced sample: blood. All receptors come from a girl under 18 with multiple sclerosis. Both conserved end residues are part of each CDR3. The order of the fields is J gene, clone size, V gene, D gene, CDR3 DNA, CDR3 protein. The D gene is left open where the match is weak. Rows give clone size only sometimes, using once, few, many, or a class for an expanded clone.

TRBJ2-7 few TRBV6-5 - TGTGCCACACGGGACAACTCCTACGAGCAGTACTTC CATRDNSYEQYF
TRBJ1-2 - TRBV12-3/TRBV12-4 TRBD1 TGTGCCAGCAGCTCCTTGACAGGGGGGCGGTATGGCTACACCTTC CASSSLTGGRYGYTF
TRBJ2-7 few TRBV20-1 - TGCAGTGGTGTCCGGATAGGCAGGGCACCCACCGACCCATCCTACGAGCAGTACTTC CSGVRIGRAPTDPSYEQYF
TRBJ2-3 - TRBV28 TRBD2 TGTGCCAGCAGGCCTCCCCCCGGGACTAGCGCCTTCCCAGATACGCAGTATTTT CASRPPPGTSAFPDTQYF
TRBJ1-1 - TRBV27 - TGTGCCAGCAGTTTAAATGGGATACGCGGACCTGAAGCTTTCTTT CASSLNGIRGPEAFF
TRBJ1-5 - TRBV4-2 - TGTGCCAGCAGCCAAGTTGACTCCCGACAGCCCCAGCATTTT CASSQVDSRQPQHF
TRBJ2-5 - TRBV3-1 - TGTGCCAGCAGCCAAGGTTGGTGGACAGAAGAGACCCAGTACTTC CASSQGWWTEETQYF
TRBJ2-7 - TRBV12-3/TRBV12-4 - TGTGCCAGCAGCTCTGGGGGGGGCGGCTCCTACGAGCAGTACTTC CASSSGGGGSYEQYF
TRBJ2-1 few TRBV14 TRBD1 TGTGCCAGCAGCCAAGCGTCCGGACAGGGATTTGGTGAGCAGTTCTTC CASSQASGQGFGEQFF
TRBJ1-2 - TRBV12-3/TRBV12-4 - TGTGCCAGCAGTTCGGGACGGGGAAACTATGGCTACACCTTC CASSSGRGNYGYTF
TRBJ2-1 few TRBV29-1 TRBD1 TGCAGCGCCGGGCTGACAGGGTATGATGAGCAGTTCTTC CSAGLTGYDEQFF
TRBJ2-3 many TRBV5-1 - TGCGCCAGCAGCTTGGACAGCCCTAGCACAGATACGCAGTATTTT CASSLDSPSTDTQYF
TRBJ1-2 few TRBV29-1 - TGCAGCGTTGAAGATATAGGAGAAGGCTACACCTTC CSVEDIGEGYTF
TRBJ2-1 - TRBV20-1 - TGCAGTGCTCACCGGGGTGGCTCCTACAATGAGCAGTTCTTC CSAHRGGSYNEQFF
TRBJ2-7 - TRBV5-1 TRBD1 TGCGCCAGCAGCTCCCGGACAGGGGTTGACGAGCAGTACTTC CASSSRTGVDEQYF
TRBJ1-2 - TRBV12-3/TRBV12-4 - TGTGCCAGCAGTTTCCCAGGGGACTTCAACTATAGCTACACCTTC CASSFPGDFNYSYTF
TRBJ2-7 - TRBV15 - TGTGCCACAAGGCAGGGGAGCGGGCACGAGCAGTACTTC CATRQGSGHEQYF
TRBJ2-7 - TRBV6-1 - TGTGCCAGCAGTGGGAGACTAGGAGGTTCGGGCGAGCAGTACTTC CASSGRLGGSGEQYF
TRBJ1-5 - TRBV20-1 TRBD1 TGCAGTGCTAAGCGACAGGGTCAGCCCCAGCATTTT CSAKRQGQPQHF
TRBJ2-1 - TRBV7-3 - TGTGCCAGCAGCTTACAAAGCGGTGAGCAGTTCTTC CASSLQSGEQFF
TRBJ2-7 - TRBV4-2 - TGTGCCAGCAGCCCACTTGAGAGGACCCACGAGCAGTACTTC CASSPLERTHEQYF
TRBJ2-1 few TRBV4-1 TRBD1 TGCGCCAGCAGCCATCCCCGGGACAGGGGGCCTACTGAGCAGTTCTTC CASSHPRDRGPTEQFF
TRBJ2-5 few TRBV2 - TGTGCCAGCAGGGGGAATGAGCAGTACTTC CASRGNEQYF
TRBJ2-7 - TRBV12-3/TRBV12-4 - TGTGCCAGCAGCCTCGTGGGACGGTACTACAAGCAGTACTTC CASSLVGRYYKQYF
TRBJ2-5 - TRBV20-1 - TGCAGTGCTAAAACGACAATGCAAGAGACCCAGTACTTC CSAKTTMQETQYF
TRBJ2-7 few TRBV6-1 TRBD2 TGTGCCAGCAATGTCGGGGGGAAATCATCCTACGAGCAGTACTTC CASNVGGKSSYEQYF
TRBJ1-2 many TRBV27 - TGTGCCAGCAGCCGCGCCGGGACATGGGACTATGGCTACACCTTC CASSRAGTWDYGYTF
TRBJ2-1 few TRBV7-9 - TGTGCCAGCAGCTTACGGGGGTATGAGCAGTTCTTC CASSLRGYEQFF
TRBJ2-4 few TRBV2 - TGTGCCATCTGGGGTCGGTCGAACATTCAGTACTTC CAIWGRSNIQYF
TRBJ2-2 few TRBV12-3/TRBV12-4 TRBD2 TGTGCCAGCAGCCCCCAGGGTAGCGGGAGTACGAACACCGGGGAGCTGTTTTTT CASSPQGSGSTNTGELFF
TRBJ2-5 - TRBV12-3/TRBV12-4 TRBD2 TGTGCCAGCAGTTTGAGGGTTAGCGGGAGCAGTGCCCAGTACTTC CASSLRVSGSSAQYF
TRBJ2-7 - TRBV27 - TGTGCCAGCAGTTTGGTCGTAGGGCGCCACGAGCAGTACTTC CASSLVVGRHEQYF
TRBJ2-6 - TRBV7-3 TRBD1 TGTGCCAGCAGCCCGGGGACAGCGCCCTCGTCGAACCCCCTCTCTGGGGCCAACGTCCTGACTTTC CASSPGTAPSSNPLSGANVLTF
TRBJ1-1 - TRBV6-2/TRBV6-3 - TGTGCCAGCAGTTGGGAGTTGGAAGGGAACACTGAAGCTTTCTTT CASSWELEGNTEAFF
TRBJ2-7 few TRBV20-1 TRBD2 TGCAGTGCTAGAGCTGCGGGGGTCTACGAGCAGTACTTC CSARAAGVYEQYF
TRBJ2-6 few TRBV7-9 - TGTGCCAGCAGCTTTAGCCGGACAGACGGGGCCAACGTCCTGACTTTC CASSFSRTDGANVLTF
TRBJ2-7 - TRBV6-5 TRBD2 TGTGCCAGCAGTTACGGACTAGCGGGAGACTACGAGCAGTACTTC CASSYGLAGDYEQYF
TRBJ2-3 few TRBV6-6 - TGTGCCAGCAGTTACGGCCCAGATACGCAGTATTTT CASSYGPDTQYF
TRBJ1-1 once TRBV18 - TGTGCCAGCTCACCACCGCCAGGGAGGGTCACTGAAGCTTTCTTT CASSPPPGRVTEAFF
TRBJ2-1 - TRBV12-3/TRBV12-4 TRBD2 TGTGCCAGCAGTCTCCGGGGGGTTCCGACCTACAATGAGCAGTTCTTC CASSLRGVPTYNEQFF
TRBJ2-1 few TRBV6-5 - TGTGCCAGCAGGGAGGGCTACAATGAGCAGTTCTTC CASREGYNEQFF
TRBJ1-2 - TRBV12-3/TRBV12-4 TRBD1 TGTGCCAGCAGTTCAGCCGGGACAGGGGTCGTTGGCTACACCTTC CASSSAGTGVVGYTF
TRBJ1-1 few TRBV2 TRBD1 TGTGCCAGCAGAGGGGGCCCCACTGAAGCTTTCTTT CASRGGPTEAFF
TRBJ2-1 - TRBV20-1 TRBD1 TGCAGTGTTAGAGGGGGCGGTGAGCAGTTCTTC CSVRGGGEQFF
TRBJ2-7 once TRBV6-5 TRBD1 TGTGCCAGCAGTCCCCGGGACAGGGTAAGGAACGAGCAGTACTTC CASSPRDRVRNEQYF
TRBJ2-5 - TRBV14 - TGTGCCAGCAGCCAAGGGGGGAGGACGTCAATCCCCAGGGTGACCCAGTACTTC CASSQGGRTSIPRVTQYF
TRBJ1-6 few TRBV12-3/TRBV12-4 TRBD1 TGTGCCAGCAGTTCGGCTCCGGGACAGTTTAATTCACCCCTCCACTTT CASSSAPGQFNSPLHF
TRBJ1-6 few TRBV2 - TGTGCCAGCAGTGCTGGGTCCTATAATTCACCCCTCCACTTT CASSAGSYNSPLHF
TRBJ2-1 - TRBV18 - TGTGCCAGCTCACCCATCCAGGGGGGCTACTACAATGAGCAGTTCTTC CASSPIQGGYYNEQFF
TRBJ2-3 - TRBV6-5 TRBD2 TGTGCCGGCAGTTACTCGCCGCAGCGGGAGGGCACAGATACGCAGTATTTT CAGSYSPQREGTDTQYF
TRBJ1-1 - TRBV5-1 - TGCGCCAGCAGCTTGGAGGCCGTCGAGAACACTGAAGCTTTCTTT CASSLEAVENTEAFF
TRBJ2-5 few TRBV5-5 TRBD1 TGTGCCAGCAGCCGAACGGACAGGGGCCTACAAGAGACCCAGTACTTC CASSRTDRGLQETQYF
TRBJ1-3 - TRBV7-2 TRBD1 TGTGCCAGCAGCGGGACAGGGGAAAGAAACACCATATATTTT CASSGTGERNTIYF
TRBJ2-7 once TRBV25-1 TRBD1 TGTGCCAGCAGCCGACTCCGACAGGGATTGGGGTACGAGCAGTACTTC CASSRLRQGLGYEQYF
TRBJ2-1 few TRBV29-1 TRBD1 TGCAGCGGCGGGCCGGGACAGGGGGCTGGTGAGCAGTTCTTC CSGGPGQGAGEQFF
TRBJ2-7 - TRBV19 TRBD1 TGTGCCAGTAGGCGAGACAGGGGCCTGCCGGAGGAGCAGTACTTC CASRRDRGLPEEQYF
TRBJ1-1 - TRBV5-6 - TGTGCCAGCAGCTTGGTGTCTAGGGACACGAACACTGAAGCTTTCTTT CASSLVSRDTNTEAFF
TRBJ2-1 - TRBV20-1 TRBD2 TGCAGTGCTAGAGAGGGGACTAGCTCCTACAATGAGCAGTTCTTC CSAREGTSSYNEQFF
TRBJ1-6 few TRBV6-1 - TGTGCCCGCAGAATTACAGGTCGGGGTTCCTATAATTCACCCCTCCACTTT CARRITGRGSYNSPLHF
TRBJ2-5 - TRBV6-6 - TGTGCCAGCAGTCACATAGGGGCTAGAGAGCAGTACTTC CASSHIGAREQYF